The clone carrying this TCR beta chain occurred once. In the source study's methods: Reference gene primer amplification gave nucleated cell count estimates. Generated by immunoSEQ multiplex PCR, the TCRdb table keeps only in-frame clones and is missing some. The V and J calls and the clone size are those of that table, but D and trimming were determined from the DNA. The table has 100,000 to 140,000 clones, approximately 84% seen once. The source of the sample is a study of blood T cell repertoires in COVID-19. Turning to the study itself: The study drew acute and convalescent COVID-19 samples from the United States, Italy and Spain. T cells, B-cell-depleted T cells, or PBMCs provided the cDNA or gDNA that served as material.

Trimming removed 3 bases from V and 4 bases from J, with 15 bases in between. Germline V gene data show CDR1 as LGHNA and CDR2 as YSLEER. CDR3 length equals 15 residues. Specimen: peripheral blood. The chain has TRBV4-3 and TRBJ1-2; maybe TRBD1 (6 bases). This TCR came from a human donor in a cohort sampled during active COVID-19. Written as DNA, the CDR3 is TGCGCCAGCAGCCAGACCAGGACAGCAAGCTATGGCTACACCTTC. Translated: CASSQTRTASYGYTF.